This is a list of T cell receptor beta chains from one sample in a study of vaccination and CD4 T cells after COVID-19. No antigen has been identified for these receptors. TCRdb reanalysed the PCR reads using MiXCR and keeps one entry per CDR3 protein. Among thousands of distinct CDR3 sequences listed, about 73% were seen once. The sample comprised CD4+ T cells from blood, cultured in vitro. The receptor source for this set is a human donor who had recovered from COVID-19. The CDR3 runs from the conserved cysteine through the conserved F or W. The D gene is left open where the match is weak. Clone sizes are given selectively: once, few, many, or a class where the clone is expanded.

clone_size | j_call | d_call | v_call | cdr3_nt | cdr3_aa
. | TRBJ2-7 | . | TRBV7-2 | TGTGCCAGCAGCCTCCTCGGGACCTACTACGAGCAGTACTTC | CASSLLGTYYEQYF
. | TRBJ1-2 | TRBD1 | TRBV23-1 | TGCGCCAGCAGTCCCATACAGGGGGGAAGCTGTTATGGCTACACCTTC | CASSPIQGGSCYGYTF
. | TRBJ2-1 | . | TRBV7-9 | TGTGCCAGCAGCTTCGGGGGGCAAAACAATGAGCAGTTCTTC | CASSFGGQNNEQFF
. | TRBJ1-6 | . | TRBV27 | TGTGCCAGCAGTCGGGGGTACAGGGATAATTCACCCCTCCACTTT | CASSRGYRDNSPLHF
. | TRBJ2-4 | TRBD1 | TRBV6-5 | TGTGCCAGCAGTTCCCCGGACAGGGGGGCCAAAAACATTCAGTACTTC | CASSSPDRGAKNIQYF
. | TRBJ2-7 | TRBD1 | TRBV2 | TGTGCCAGCAGCTCCACCACAGGGGGCTACGAGCAGTACTTC | CASSSTTGGYEQYF
. | TRBJ1-5 | . | TRBV9 | TGTGCCAGCAGCGTAGGGGGGGCTAATCAGCCCCAGCATTTT | CASSVGGANQPQHF
. | TRBJ2-5 | . | TRBV7-6 | TGTGCCAGCAGCTCTGGCCTCTCCGGACAGCTCAAGTACCAAGAGACCCAGTACTTC | CASSSGLSGQLKYQETQYF
. | TRBJ2-7 | TRBD1 | TRBV11-2 | TGTGCCAGCAGTCTGACAGGGGGTTCCCCCTACGAGCAGTACTTC | CASSLTGGSPYEQYF
. | TRBJ2-5 | . | TRBV21-1 | TGTGCCAGCAGAGGACCCGGGACTCCAGGCGAGACCCAGTACTTC | CASRGPGTPGETQYF
. | TRBJ1-2 | TRBD1 | TRBV20-1 | TGCAGTGCTAGAGATTACAGGGGAGACGGCTACACCTTC | CSARDYRGDGYTF
. | TRBJ2-3 | . | TRBV10-3 | TGTGCCATCAGACCGACAGGAGATAGCACAGATACGCAGTATTTT | CAIRPTGDSTDTQYF
. | TRBJ1-2 | TRBD1 | TRBV28 | TGTGCCAGCAGCTCGCCGGGACAGAGTAACTATGGCTACACCTTC | CASSSPGQSNYGYTF
. | TRBJ2-3 | TRBD2 | TRBV20-1 | TGCAGTGCTAGCTCGCTAGCGGCAGATACGCAGTATTTT | CSASSLAADTQYF
few | TRBJ2-3 | . | TRBV12-3/TRBV12-4 | TGTGCCAGCAGTTTAGCGGGGGTTAGCGTAAGCACAGATACGCAGTATTTT | CASSLAGVSVSTDTQYF
. | TRBJ2-5 | TRBD1 | TRBV18 | TGTGCCAGCTCACCCACACAGGGGAACAGAGAGACCCAGTACTTC | CASSPTQGNRETQYF
. | TRBJ2-5 | . | TRBV7-8 | TGTGCCAGCAGCCGGGGGAGAAGCTGGGGAGAGACCCAGTACTTC | CASSRGRSWGETQYF
. | TRBJ2-7 | . | TRBV6-1 | TGTGCCAGCAGAACTAAACAGGGTTCAACTTCTCACGAGCAGTACTTC | CASRTKQGSTSHEQYF
few | TRBJ2-5 | . | TRBV5-5 | TGTGCCAGCAGCTTGGTAGCAGGGGAAGAGACCCAGTACTTC | CASSLVAGEETQYF
. | TRBJ2-1 | TRBD2 | TRBV6-2/TRBV6-3 | TGTGCCAGCAGCTTAGCGGGGTTCTACAATGAGCAGTTCTTC | CASSLAGFYNEQFF
. | TRBJ1-5 | . | TRBV27 | TGTGCCAGCAGTCACTTGATTAATAGCAATCAGCCCCAGCATTTT | CASSHLINSNQPQHF
. | TRBJ1-1 | . | TRBV12-3/TRBV12-4 | TGTGCCAGCAGTTTCCAGGGGTCTGAAGCTTTCTTT | CASSFQGSEAFF
. | TRBJ2-2 | . | TRBV11-3 | TGTGCCAGCAGCTTAGGAGGCGGGAACACCGGGGAGCTGTTTTTT | CASSLGGGNTGELFF
few | TRBJ1-5 | . | TRBV20-1 | TGCAGTGCTAGGGTCCCGACGGGGTACGGTGGCAATCAGCCCCAGCATTTT | CSARVPTGYGGNQPQHF
. | TRBJ2-4 | TRBD1 | TRBV28 | TGTGCCAGCAGGGCACAGGGGGCGCGAAACATTCAGTACTTC | CASRAQGARNIQYF
. | TRBJ2-7 | . | TRBV15 | TGTGCCACCAGCAGAGAAGCTCTCTCCTACGAGCAGTACTTC | CATSREALSYEQYF
. | TRBJ2-7 | . | TRBV6-5 | TGTGCCAGCAGTTACTCGCAGGCCCTCTACGAGCAGTACTTC | CASSYSQALYEQYF
. | TRBJ2-5 | TRBD2 | TRBV4-3 | TGCGCCAGCAGCCAACAGGTGACTAGCGGGCGACAAGAGACCCAGTACTTC | CASSQQVTSGRQETQYF
. | TRBJ1-2 | . | TRBV7-9 | TGTGCCAGCAGCTTACGTCTGGAGGGGAAGGCTGGCTACACCTTC | CASSLRLEGKAGYTF
. | TRBJ2-2 | . | TRBV19 | TGTGCCAGTAGTATAGTGGCCCCTCGGCTTCCAGTTCAGTTGTTTTTT | CASSIVAPRLPVQLFF
. | TRBJ1-6 | . | TRBV6-1 | TGTGCCAGCAGTGCATCGTCAGGGCTCGGATCACCCCTCCACTTT | CASSASSGLGSPLHF
. | TRBJ2-5 | . | TRBV5-1 | TGCGCCAGCAGCTTGGTCTCCGGGTCCCAAGAGACCCAGTACTTC | CASSLVSGSQETQYF
. | TRBJ2-3 | TRBD2 | TRBV28 | TGTGCCACCCGGACTAGCGTGGCTAGCACAGATACGCAGTATTTT | CATRTSVASTDTQYF
. | TRBJ1-4 | . | TRBV28 | TGTGCCAGCAGTTTGGTGAGTGGAGAAAAACTGTTTTTT | CASSLVSGEKLFF
. | TRBJ1-5 | . | TRBV19 | TGTGCCAGTAGTCCTTTTCGACAGCGTAATAGCAATCAGCCCCAGCATTTT | CASSPFRQRNSNQPQHF
. | TRBJ2-3 | . | TRBV9 | TGTGCCAGCAGCGTAGCCGGGGCGCGGCAAGATACGCAGTATTTT | CASSVAGARQDTQYF
. | TRBJ2-3 | TRBD2 | TRBV20-1 | TGCAGTGCGCTAGCGGGAGTGGGAGATACGCAGTATTTT | CSALAGVGDTQYF
. | TRBJ1-1 | TRBD1 | TRBV9 | TGTGCCAGCAGCGCCAGGACAGGGCGGACTGAAGCTTTCTTT | CASSARTGRTEAFF
. | TRBJ2-7 | TRBD2 | TRBV7-3 | TGTGCCAGCAGCCCTGGACTAGCGGGAGCCTACGAGCAGTACTTC | CASSPGLAGAYEQYF
. | TRBJ1-1 | . | TRBV28 | TGTGCCAGCAGCTCAGGTCCGGCTGAAGCTTTCTTT | CASSSGPAEAFF
few | TRBJ2-5 | . | TRBV19 | TGTGCCAGTAGTACCCTGGATGGGGGACGCCAAGAGACCCAGTACTTC | CASSTLDGGRQETQYF
few | TRBJ1-2 | . | TRBV20-1 | TGCAGTGCTAGGAGCCACTATGGCTACACCTTC | CSARSHYGYTF
. | TRBJ1-2 | . | TRBV4-1 | TGCGCCAGCAGCCGACCCGGGAGTAGTAGTGGCTACACCTTC | CASSRPGSSSGYTF